A single sample gave rise to the 8 T cell receptor beta chains below, sequenced in a study of blood T cell repertoires in COVID-19. The method was immunoSEQ multiplex PCR; TCRdb's version includes in-frame clones alone and lacks a portion of them. The table lists about half a million clones, 75% to 90% of them singletons, with 0.9% in the top ten. The sample comprised peripheral blood. These receptors came from a man between 18 and 29 years old with COVID-19, enrolled during active disease.

This chain connects TRBV23-1 to TRBJ1-3; no definite D call. TRBV23-1 is placed among ORFs of uncertain function. This CDR3 is built from 17 residues. The ends were cut back, 0 bases at V and 0 bases at J, with 12 bases in the middle. The CDR3 loop reads CASSQSHGMHSGNTIYF. CDR3 nucleotides: TGCGCCAGCAGTCAATCCCATGGCATGCACTCTGGAAACACCATATATTTT.

The chain couples TRBV2 to TRBJ2-7; TRBD2 agrees at 13 bases. The germline V gene encodes CDR1 SNHLY and CDR2 FYNNEI. V gave up 7 bases and J gave up 5 bases; unmatched junction bases: 11. This CDR3 is built from 16 residues. CDR3 coding DNA: TGTGCCAGCAAGCTCCGAACTAGCGGGAGGGCCGACGAGCAGTACTTC. This codes for CASKLRTSGRADEQYF. Complete variable domain (other parts from reference TRBV2 and TRBJ2-7): EPEVTQTPSHQVTQMGQEVILRCVPISNHLYFYWYRQILGQKVEFLVSFYNNEISEKSEIFDDQFSVERPDGSNFTLKIRSTKLEDSAMYFCASKLRTSGRADEQYFGPGTRLTVT.

In DNA form, the CDR3 reads TGTGCCAGCAGCCCCACTAACACGTTTAACTATGGCTACACCTTC. Encoded protein: CASSPTNTFNYGYTF. The chain has TRBV3-1 (or the pseudogene TRBV3-2) and TRBJ1-2, with D uncertain. The V end lost 4 bases, the J end lost 1 base, and 13 bases lay between the germline ends. The CDR3 consists of 15 residues. Germline values: CDR1 LGHDT, CDR2 YNNKEL (reference sequence).

The rearrangement links TRBV5-1 to TRBJ2-7; 7 bases are a match to TRBD2. This CDR3 comprises 13 residues. Germline V CDR1 and CDR2: SGHRS, YFSETQ. J lost 6 bases, V lost 3 bases, and 6 bases had no gene match. The CDR3: CASSSGGYSEQYF. The CDR3 DNA sequence: TGCGCCAGCAGCTCCGGGGGGTACAGCGAGCAGTACTTC.

This chain joins TRBV5-8 and TRBJ2-5; no firm D call. This CDR3 is 13 amino acids long. V shed 4 bases and J shed 5 bases, with 12 bases lying between them. CDR1 and CDR2 (germline): SGHTS, YDEGEE. This chain's CDR3 is CASSRLLGETQYF. CDR3 nucleotide sequence: TGTGCCAGCAGCCGCCTCCTCGGGGAGACCCAGTACTTC.

The chain couples TRBV19 to TRBJ2-2, with D possibly TRBD1 on 5 matching bases. Germline V gives CDR1 LNHDA, CDR2 SQIVND (reference sequence). The CDR3 covers 14 residues. Between the trimmed V and J ends, which lost 1 base and 4 bases, there was a span of 7 bases. CDR3 in amino acids: CASSIGRVTGELFF. CDR3 sequence (DNA): TGTGCCAGTAGTATAGGCAGGGTCACCGGGGAGCTGTTTTTT.

The CDR3 bases are TGTGCCAGCAGCCGATTCTTCCACGACCCAGGGGGCTTTAATGAAAAACTGTTTTTT. It translates to CASSRFFHDPGGFNEKLFF. The chain employs TRBV3-1 (or the pseudogene TRBV3-2) and TRBJ1-4; 8 bases agree with TRBD1. The junction had 17 bases not matched to a gene; V was cut back by 4 bases and J by 4 bases. Germline CDR1 reads LGHDT; CDR2 reads YNNKEL (reference sequence). The CDR3 sequence is 19 residues long.

This chain uses TRBV5-1 with TRBJ2-6; 7 bases match TRBD2. The CDR3 loop spans 18 amino acids. Trimming removed 1 base from V and 2 bases from J; junction bases left unmatched: 9. Germline V gene sequence: CDR1 SGHRS, CDR2 YFSETQ. The CDR3 DNA reads as TGCGCCAGCAGCTTGAGGTTCGGGAGGTTCACTGGGGCCAACGTCCTGACTTTC. As protein: CASSLRFGRFTGANVLTF.